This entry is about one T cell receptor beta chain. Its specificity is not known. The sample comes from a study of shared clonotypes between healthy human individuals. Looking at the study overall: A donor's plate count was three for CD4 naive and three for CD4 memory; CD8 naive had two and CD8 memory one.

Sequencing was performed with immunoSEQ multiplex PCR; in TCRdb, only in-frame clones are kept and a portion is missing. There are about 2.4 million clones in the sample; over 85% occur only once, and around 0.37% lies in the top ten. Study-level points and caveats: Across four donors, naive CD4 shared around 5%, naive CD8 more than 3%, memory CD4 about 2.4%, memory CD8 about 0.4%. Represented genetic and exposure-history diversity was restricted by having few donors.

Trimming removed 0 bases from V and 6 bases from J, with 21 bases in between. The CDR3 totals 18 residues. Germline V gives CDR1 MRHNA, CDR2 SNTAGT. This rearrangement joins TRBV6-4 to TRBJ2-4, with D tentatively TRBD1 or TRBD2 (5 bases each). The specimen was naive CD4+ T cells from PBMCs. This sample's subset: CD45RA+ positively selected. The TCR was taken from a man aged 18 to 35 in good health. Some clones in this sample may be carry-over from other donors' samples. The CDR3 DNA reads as TGTGCCAGCAGTGACTCGACCGGCAGGGAAGAGGGGATAAACATTCAGTACTTC. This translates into CASSDSTGREEGINIQYF.